This T cell receptor beta chain was sequenced for a study of circulating CD8 cells and anti-PD-1 response in melanoma (dated by TCRdb to 2020 to 2021). For context, the study as a whole: Nivolumab was given to patients intravenously at 3 mg/kg every 2 weeks. Of the 13 patients in the melanoma cohort, seven received anti-PD-1 as first-line therapy and six had prior targeted therapy or immunotherapy. Patients with complete or partial responses were classified as responders, and patients with stable or progressive disease (RECIST v1.1) were classified as non-responders. A total of about eleven melanoma patients were included in the TCR repertoire analysis, 4 of them responders and 7 non-responders. In on-treatment samples, a biotinylated anti-human IgG4 antibody was used to detect PD-1. Here is what the overall study found, with its caveats: Both treatment-naive and previously treated patients were included in the cohort, and this mixing was noted by the authors as something that could influence results. Diversity was greatest in the DNEG repertoire, PD-1 and DPOS had similar and higher clonality, and TIGIT repertoires had the lowest diversity. Tumor material was not accessible, so tumor reactivity was assessed by peptide assays on expanded sorted subsets instead. The published TCR repertoire comparisons relied only on baseline and M1 samples from a small cohort that had few responders. Because material was limited, most experiments were generally run without replicates. Repertoires were largely private between subsets, with under 8% of TRB clonotypes shared at M1; sharing was highest between DPOS and TIGIT.

This clonotype is medium-sized (0.01 to 0.1%) in terms of sample share. No cognate antigen has been identified for it. Base qualities were left out, and no much larger clone turns up one base away. V lost 3 bases and J lost 2 bases; the stretch between them is 4 bases long. There are 12 amino acids in the CDR3, from cysteine to phenylalanine inclusive. Only CDR3 DNA remains: 36 bases, in frame from the first base. CDR1 and CDR2 are drawn from the germline V gene: SGDLS, YYNGEE. The listed sequencing device is NextSeq 500. The QIAseq Immune Repertoire RNA Library Kit, Human TCR Panel, was used to prepare TCR libraries from 15 ng of total RNA. The TCR libraries were sequenced on an Illumina NextSeq using a Mid Output V2 kit and asymmetric 261x41 paired-end reads. Every TCR library was diluted down to roughly 3.9 nM, then pooled, denatured and loaded at around 1 pM. The study's own analysis went as follows. TCR FASTQ files were processed in the QIAGEN GeneGlobe Data Analysis Center, and downstream analysis was performed in R 3.5.2. Clonality was calculated as one minus Shannon entropy normalized by the log of the number of unique productive sequences. Fisher exact tests at 5% FDR, run separately within each subset, picked out TRA or TRB clonotypes whose abundance differed between baseline and M1. Clonotypes with differential abundance were put into four groups: emerging, expanding, contracting or non-expanding/contracting. Repertoire overlap between patients was measured with Morisita's overlap index. In TCRdb, the public reads were trimmed at Q25 with fastp and aligned with MiXCR, with productive beta chains retained. Here each entry gathers all rows of one CDR3 protein and keeps the most common genes and DNA. TCRdb, not the authors, supplied the V and J calls. The sample table lists thousands of distinct CDR3 sequences, around 6.3% of them with a count of one. 2.9% of the sample rests with the top ten.

Using a BD FACSAria II cell sorter, four subsets defined by PD-1 and/or TIGIT were sorted from live CD3+CD8+TCRalphabeta+ cells. Circulating CD8 T cells were sorted into four subsets by PD-1 and TIGIT expression to characterize their relevance to anti-PD-1 therapy response. Both TCR alpha and TCR beta chains were sequenced from each sorted CD8 T-cell subset. Peripheral blood was drawn before the first anti-PD-1 injection and after two and four injections. PBMCs were immediately isolated by Ficoll gradient centrifugation. Until use, PBMCs were stored frozen in liquid nitrogen in RPMI containing approximately 19% FCS and about 10% DMSO. Thawed PBMCs were stained with a viability dye and antibodies against CD3, CD8alpha, TCRalphabeta, PD-1 and TIGIT. Total RNA was extracted with the RNeasy Kit, and a RIN above 7 was reached by every sample.

This clonotype was obtained from a human donor with melanoma. The V and J segments used are TRBV9 and TRBJ2-3; there is no confident call for the D gene. The source material was CD8+ T cells from PBMCs, sampled at baseline or after one month of anti-PD-1 therapy (not recorded which). The CDR3 region has the sequence CASSAATDTQYF. The DNA sequence is as follows: TGTGCCAGCAGCGCGGCCACAGATACGCAGTATTTT.